These T cell receptor beta chains were read from a single sample in a study of molecular identifiers for immune sequencing clone quantification. MiXCR, run by TCRdb on the PCR reads, gives a single entry per CDR3 protein. Among about half a million distinct CDR3 sequences listed, around a fifth were seen once. Sample: naive CD8+ T cells from blood, with Jurkat cell RNA spiked in. These receptors all stem from a human donor in good health. Some libraries in this study had Jurkat cell RNA spiked in. Each CDR3 is given without its conserved first and last residue. Where a row states a size, it is once, few, many or the class of an expanded clone; other rows omit it.

ASSSTSGDYYEQY	TRBJ2-7	NA	TRBV5-1
ATSDLPSRLAGRNTGELF	TRBJ2-2	many	TRBV24-1
ASSLLLTSTDTQY	TRBJ2-3	NA	TRBV28
ASSETSGGTGELF	TRBJ2-2	few	TRBV9
ASSPDGEEY	TRBJ2-7	NA	TRBV28
ASSILAGDEQF	TRBJ2-1	many	TRBV25-1
ASSETGTGGSYNSPLH	TRBJ1-6	NA	TRBV6-5
ASSLRSSARLEQY	TRBJ2-7	NA	TRBV6-6
ASSSLVPLQGQY	TRBJ2-7	NA	TRBV27
SIWTGPYEQY	TRBJ2-7	many	TRBV29-1
ASSLDGEAGGLNTEAF	TRBJ1-1	NA	TRBV11-2
ASSSVRVGEDTQY	TRBJ2-3	NA	TRBV13
ARTLAGKYNEQF	TRBJ2-1	NA	TRBV30
ASSLGGDHGYT	TRBJ1-2	many	TRBV5-1
SALRRTSGAMGNTDEQF	TRBJ2-1	NA	TRBV20-1
ASTTRTGSQPQH	TRBJ1-5	many	TRBV6-4
ASRLAGENYEQY	TRBJ2-7	few	TRBV12-3/TRBV12-4
ASLGNGYT	TRBJ1-2	many	TRBV28
ASRSRAGELF	TRBJ2-2	NA	TRBV6-5
ASSFGLGVTYEQY	TRBJ2-7	few	TRBV27
ASSQDRGAVETQY	TRBJ2-5	NA	TRBV4-3
SVVGQGAHEQY	TRBJ2-7	many	TRBV29-1
ASSRAQTGPPYEQY	TRBJ2-7	many	TRBV28
ASSLEGTASNSPLH	TRBJ1-6	many	TRBV5-1
ASSLTSVEETQY	TRBJ2-5	few	TRBV7-3
ASSWVRQPQH	TRBJ1-5	few	TRBV6-2/TRBV6-3
ASSAWTGGDTQY	TRBJ2-3	NA	TRBV11-2
AIGTGDSSTDTQY	TRBJ2-3	NA	TRBV2
ASSQGRSYYEQY	TRBJ2-7	NA	TRBV3-1
ASSGRLAEDNEQF	TRBJ2-1	NA	TRBV2
ASSQNPGTVLEQY	TRBJ2-7	many	TRBV3-1
ASSQDQVLYNEQF	TRBJ2-1	once	TRBV4-3
ASGQDYTRTGRVYEQY	TRBJ2-7	few	TRBV4-3
ASGFSGQGIGEQY	TRBJ2-7	NA	TRBV12-5
ASSIASGTNSYNEQF	TRBJ2-1	few	TRBV19
ASTPTSVTGELF	TRBJ2-2	many	TRBV12-3/TRBV12-4
SATRDTNSSYNSPLH	TRBJ1-6	few	TRBV20-1
ASSSPLAGERTGELF	TRBJ2-2	NA	TRBV11-2
AGSHWTGTDAYEGY	TRBJ2-7	NA	TRBV28
ASSIYSGGGADTQY	TRBJ2-3	few	TRBV9
ASSLGGAYQPQH	TRBJ1-5	few	TRBV27
SVDLRAEAF	TRBJ1-1	many	TRBV29-1
ASSITTSGRVVPSGELF	TRBJ2-2	NA	TRBV19
ASSYGLAGQEPYEQY	TRBJ2-7	few	TRBV4-3
ASSPKRIIGTGGTEAF	TRBJ1-1	NA	TRBV6-2/TRBV6-3
ASSLTQGGIYEQY	TRBJ2-7	many	TRBV5-5
ATSRAQNELKAYGYT	TRBJ1-2	few	TRBV15
ASSQARQGGSNQPQH	TRBJ1-5	few	TRBV14